A selection of T cell receptor beta chains follows, all from one sample in a study of radiotherapy plus CTLA-4 blockade in lung cancer. Profiled with immunoSEQ multiplex PCR; TCRdb holds only in-frame clones, not every one. The sample lists more than 50,000 clones, around 76% occurring once. The specimen comprised peripheral blood, sampled from a patient treated with radiotherapy plus ipilimumab. Receptor source: a human donor with non-small cell lung cancer who had a complete response to radiotherapy plus ipilimumab. Each CDR3 is given with its conserved first and last residue. The D gene is left open where the match is weak. Clone size is given for some rows only: seen once, a few or many times, or a class if the clone is expanded.

V: TRBV28; J: TRBJ2-7; D: .; size: .; CDR3: CASSAYSGNYEQYF; DNA: TGTGCCAGCAGTGCATATAGCGGCAATTACGAGCAGTACTTC
V: TRBV30; J: TRBJ1-5; D: .; size: .; CDR3: CAWSPNSNQPQHF; DNA: TGTGCCTGGAGTCCCAATAGCAATCAGCCCCAGCATTTT
V: TRBV9; J: TRBJ2-2; D: .; size: .; CDR3: CASSPSRERSGELFF; DNA: TGTGCCAGCAGCCCCAGCCGGGAGAGGAGCGGGGAGCTGTTTTTT
V: TRBV7-9; J: TRBJ1-1; D: .; size: .; CDR3: CASSLGSGPTEAFF; DNA: TGTGCCAGCAGCTTAGGGTCAGGGCCTACTGAAGCTTTCTTT
V: TRBV28; J: TRBJ1-4; D: TRBD1; size: .; CDR3: CASSGGQAQLGEKLFF; DNA: TGTGCCAGCAGTGGAGGACAGGCCCAGCTTGGTGAAAAACTGTTTTTT
V: TRBV19; J: TRBJ2-3; D: .; size: once; CDR3: CASTEPGHPQYF; DNA: TGTGCCAGTACCGAACCGGGACACCCGCAGTATTTT
V: TRBV27; J: TRBJ2-3; D: .; size: .; CDR3: CASSPRQTYHTDTQYF; DNA: TGTGCCAGCAGTCCTAGACAGACCTACCACACAGATACGCAGTATTTT
V: TRBV18; J: TRBJ2-5; D: .; size: .; CDR3: CASSPLRKAEQYF; DNA: TGTGCCAGCTCACCGCTCAGAAAAGCGGAGCAGTACTTC
V: TRBV7-9; J: TRBJ2-1; D: .; size: .; CDR3: CASSPRGQTEQFF; DNA: TGTGCCAGCAGCCCACGAGGACAGACTGAGCAGTTCTTC
V: TRBV21-1; J: TRBJ1-5; D: .; size: .; CDR3: CASSNETGQAHSNQPQHF; DNA: TGTGCCAGCAGCAATGAGACCGGACAGGCCCATAGCAATCAGCCCCAGCATTTT
V: TRBV7-9; J: TRBJ2-1; D: .; size: once; CDR3: CASRAATVSYNEQFF; DNA: TGTGCCAGCAGGGCAGCGACAGTTTCCTACAATGAGCAGTTCTTC
V: TRBV5-5; J: TRBJ1-4; D: TRBD1; size: .; CDR3: CASSRTGGFEKLFF; DNA: TGTGCCAGCAGCAGGACAGGGGGCTTTGAAAAACTGTTTTTT
V: TRBV23-1; J: TRBJ2-7; D: TRBD1; size: .; CDR3: CASTPAPGQGYEQYF; DNA: TGCGCCAGCACCCCAGCCCCGGGACAGGGCTACGAGCAGTACTTC
V: TRBV15; J: TRBJ2-5; D: TRBD2; size: .; CDR3: CATSRGTSGRPRETQYF; DNA: TGTGCCACCAGCAGAGGGACTAGCGGGAGGCCCAGGGAGACCCAGTACTTC
V: TRBV9; J: TRBJ2-3; D: .; size: .; CDR3: CASSLTTDTQYF; DNA: TGTGCCAGCAGCCTAACCACAGATACGCAGTATTTT
V: TRBV6-5; J: TRBJ2-3; D: TRBD2; size: .; CDR3: CASSYSSGGASDTQYF; DNA: TGTGCCAGCAGTTACTCTAGCGGGGGGGCCTCTGATACGCAGTATTTT
V: TRBV27; J: TRBJ2-2; D: TRBD1; size: .; CDR3: CASSPRQGTGELFF; DNA: TGTGCCAGCAGTCCCCGACAGGGCACCGGGGAGCTGTTTTTT
V: TRBV7-2; J: TRBJ2-1; D: TRBD2; size: .; CDR3: CASSSRLTSANPSYNEQFF; DNA: TGTGCCAGCAGCTCCCGCCTGACTAGCGCGAACCCCTCCTACAATGAGCAGTTCTTC
V: TRBV10-1; J: TRBJ1-3; D: .; size: .; CDR3: CASSDGSSSGNTIYF; DNA: TGCGCCAGCAGTGACGGTTCGAGCTCTGGAAACACCATATATTTT
V: TRBV5-8; J: TRBJ2-1; D: TRBD2; size: medium-sized; CDR3: CASSFWGTSVYNEQFF; DNA: TGTGCCAGCAGCTTTTGGGGGACTAGCGTTTACAATGAGCAGTTCTTC
V: TRBV28; J: TRBJ1-5; D: .; size: .; CDR3: CASRLFQGVSNQPQHF; DNA: TGTGCCAGCCGCCTCTTTCAAGGGGTAAGCAATCAGCCCCAGCATTTT
V: TRBV6-5; J: TRBJ1-6; D: .; size: .; CDR3: CASSLSTARNSPLHF; DNA: TGTGCCAGCAGTCTATCGACAGCAAGAAATTCACCCCTCCACTTT
V: TRBV7-9; J: TRBJ2-4; D: TRBD1; size: .; CDR3: CASSLAGQGKNIQYF; DNA: TGTGCCAGCAGCTTAGCGGGACAGGGCAAAAACATTCAGTACTTC
V: TRBV27; J: TRBJ2-1; D: .; size: once; CDR3: CASSLAGQQFF; DNA: TGTGCCAGCAGTTTAGCGGGACAGCAGTTCTTC
V: TRBV9; J: TRBJ2-1; D: .; size: .; CDR3: CASSAAGSSYNEQFF; DNA: TGTGCCAGCAGCGCTGCGGGGAGCTCCTACAATGAGCAGTTCTTC
V: TRBV19; J: TRBJ1-1; D: TRBD1; size: many; CDR3: CASSIGRDSYTEAFF; DNA: TGTGCCAGTAGTATAGGCCGGGACAGTTACACTGAAGCTTTCTTT
V: TRBV7-2; J: TRBJ1-2; D: TRBD1; size: .; CDR3: CASSPRQGDYGYTF; DNA: TGTGCCAGCAGCCCAAGACAGGGCGACTATGGCTACACCTTC
V: TRBV6-5; J: TRBJ1-1; D: TRBD1; size: .; CDR3: CASSYNRGLNTEAFF; DNA: TGTGCCAGCAGTTATAACAGGGGGTTGAACACTGAAGCTTTCTTT
V: TRBV6-1; J: TRBJ1-1; D: TRBD1; size: once; CDR3: CASNRGAEAFF; DNA: TGTGCCAGCAACAGGGGGGCTGAAGCTTTCTTT
V: TRBV7-9; J: TRBJ1-2; D: .; size: .; CDR3: CASTLPGVRSYGYTF; DNA: TGTGCCAGCACCTTGCCCGGGGTGAGGAGCTATGGCTACACCTTC
V: TRBV5-6; J: TRBJ1-1; D: .; size: .; CDR3: CASSARGRMNTEAFF; DNA: TGTGCCAGCAGCGCGAGAGGCCGGATGAACACTGAAGCTTTCTTT
V: TRBV18; J: TRBJ2-7; D: TRBD2; size: .; CDR3: CASSPGERLAVYEQYF; DNA: TGTGCCAGCTCACCAGGGGAAAGACTAGCCGTCTACGAGCAGTACTTC
V: TRBV5-6; J: TRBJ2-6; D: .; size: .; CDR3: CASSLRGSGANVLTF; DNA: TGTGCCAGCAGCTTGAGGGGGTCTGGGGCCAACGTCCTGACTTTC
V: TRBV27; J: TRBJ2-4; D: .; size: .; CDR3: CASIGAEAKNIQYF; DNA: TGTGCCAGCATAGGGGCAGAGGCCAAAAACATTCAGTACTTC
V: TRBV30; J: TRBJ2-6; D: .; size: .; CDR3: CAWSASYSGANVLTF; DNA: TGTGCCTGGAGTGCCAGTTACTCTGGGGCCAACGTCCTGACTTTC
V: TRBV7-2; J: TRBJ2-1; D: TRBD2; size: .; CDR3: CASSLMGLAFNEQFF; DNA: TGTGCCAGCAGCTTAATGGGACTAGCTTTCAATGAGCAGTTCTTC
V: TRBV6-5; J: TRBJ1-1; D: .; size: .; CDR3: CASRPQGNTEAFF; DNA: TGTGCCAGCAGACCACAGGGGAACACTGAAGCTTTCTTT
V: TRBV7-9; J: TRBJ1-1; D: .; size: few; CDR3: CASSLAWGVNTEAFF; DNA: TGTGCCAGCAGCTTGGCTTGGGGGGTGAACACTGAAGCTTTCTTT
V: TRBV30; J: TRBJ1-2; D: .; size: .; CDR3: CACGAGDGYTF; DNA: TGTGCCTGTGGGGCAGGGGATGGCTACACCTTC
V: TRBV7-9; J: TRBJ2-6; D: .; size: .; CDR3: CASSFRISGANVLTF; DNA: TGTGCCAGCAGCTTCAGGATCTCTGGGGCCAACGTCCTGACTTTC
V: TRBV28; J: TRBJ2-5; D: TRBD2; size: .; CDR3: CASGPGTSLLETQYF; DNA: TGTGCCAGCGGACCCGGGACTAGCTTGTTAGAGACCCAGTACTTC
V: TRBV2; J: TRBJ1-6; D: TRBD1; size: once; CDR3: CASSRGQANNSPLHF; DNA: TGTGCCAGCAGTAGAGGACAGGCTAATAATTCACCCCTCCACTTT